This T cell receptor delta chain was sequenced for a study of Vδ1+ human thymocytes. The template was reverse-transcribed extracted RNA. Pooled V-gene forward primers with one constant-region reverse primer generated the CDR3 amplicons by multiplex PCR. TCRdb re-processed the multiplex PCR reads via CATT. The sample shows 80,000 or so delta-chain clones, about 35% of them seen only once. The J segment lost 1 base and the V segment lost 2 bases, leaving 27 bases of the junction unmatched. There are 24 residues in the CDR3. The germline V gene has CDR1 TSWWSYY and CDR2 QGS. Study results and limitations: In the thymus, TRG and TRD repertoires looked highly polyclonal with Gaussian CDR3 lengths.

The sample holds a few counts of this clone. No antigen is known for it. The origin of this receptor is a boy in the first two years of life who had congenital heart surgery. Sequencing was performed on Vdelta1+ gamma-delta thymocytes from the thymus. Subset in this sample: FACS-sorted CD3+ TCRalphabeta- TCRVdelta1+ TCRVdelta2- thymocytes. The chain carries TRDV1 and TRDJ1; 11 bases agree with TRDD3. The chain's CDR3 is CALGEIADRALNATGGYATDKLIF. The CDR3 nucleotides are TGTGCTCTTGGGGAAATCGCGGACCGCGCACTCAACGCAACTGGGGGATATGCCACCGATAAACTCATCTTT.